These 2 T cell receptor beta chains originate from one sample sequenced in a study of cytomegalovirus exposure and HLA in healthy donors. Vbeta (60) and Jbeta (13) primers were used in the PCR. Clones were sequenced by immunoSEQ multiplex PCR, and TCRdb holds only the in-frame ones, with some missing. The sample carries some 95,000 clones, around 70% recorded once. Sequencing was carried out using PBMCs. These receptor sequences come from a female donor in good health and CMV-seronegative.

The V gene is TRBV27, the J gene TRBJ2-7, with 7 bases lining up with TRBD1. This CDR3 comprises 13 residues. Germline V gene data show CDR1 as MNHEY and CDR2 as SMNVEV (reference sequence). The V gene end was trimmed by 3 bases and the J gene end by 6 bases; junction bases not matched to a gene: 5. CDR3 bases: TGTGCCAGCAGTTTCGACAGGGTGGGCGAGCAGTACTTC. Protein product: CASSFDRVGEQYF.

V is TRBV27 and J is TRBJ1-1; D not certain. From germline, CDR1 is MNHEY and CDR2 SMNVEV (reference sequence). Trimming took 6 bases from V and 8 from J, leaving 16 bases between them. The CDR3 is 13 residues long. CDR3 bases: TGTGCCAGCAGCCCCCGGCGGGCGAGGGAAGCTTTCTTT. It specifies CASSPRRAREAFF.